This TCR beta chain was profiled in a study of radiation and T cells in renal cell carcinoma (TCRdb year 2020). With regard to the full study: TCR beta sequencing covered 53 samples in total, comprising approximately 25 tumors and around 27 peripheral blood samples. The last blood draw happened 4 weeks after radiation, timed to coincide with nephrectomy. Across all 53 samples, 3.5 million to 4.5 million unique CDR3 nucleotide sequences encoding 2,658,974 unique CDR3 amino acid sequences were identified.

On the study overall, not on this receptor specifically: With a single-armed trial design, the study had no way to address how radiation dose or scheduling affects the TCR repertoire. Top tumor clonotypes rose in blood from baseline to 2 weeks post-radiation, then contracted by 4 weeks, suggesting transient expansion of tumor-resident clones. Because pretreatment tumor biopsies were not available, the baseline intratumoral presence of clonotypes could not be determined. Dynamics of the blood repertoire were not tracked past 4 weeks after treatment.

Remarks on this clone: What antigen it recognizes has not been identified. No per-base quality is available; no much larger clone lies one base away.

V and J lose 2 bases and 3 bases, and a span of 14 bases separates them. The CDR3 spans 16 residues, from the cysteine through the phenylalanine. CDR3 DNA is the only sequence kept; it has 48 bases, read in frame from the first base. From a lookup of the germline V gene, CDR1 and CDR2 are SNHLY and FYNNEI. TCR beta libraries were generated from genomic DNA with the immunoSEQ kit, following the manufacturer's recommendations. Library preparation used a first multiplex PCR with proprietary primers, then a second PCR adding unique barcodes, with bead cleanups after each round. A positive control reaction and a negative control reaction, both provided in the kit, were run with every batch of samples. The final libraries underwent checking on an Agilent 4200 TapeStation D1000 ScreenTape, volumetric pooling, and quantification by qPCR. Sequencing was performed on an Illumina NextSeq500 with a MidOutput 150-cycle cartridge, and 156 Read1 and 15 Index1 cycles were run with kit custom primers. The pooled library was loaded at around 0.93 pM with about 21% PhiX control spiked in. The original methods were these. The vendor-processed data were analyzed in R, and a clonotype was defined as all T cells that share the same CDR3 nucleotide sequence. For clone abundance analyses, frequencies were normalized to the 10,000 most abundant clones per sample. Public T cell clones, which averaged fewer than five per sample, were excluded before analysis. An abundance difference of at least 32-fold between compartments was the criterion for calling clonotypes tumor-enriched or baseline blood-enriched. Clonotypes expanded or contracted between blood time points were identified with a beta-binomial differential abundance model. The Baroni-Urbani and Buser coefficient was used to measure tumor-blood repertoire similarity, and groups were compared with two-tailed Wilcoxon tests in R. The table was pulled from immuneACCESS by TCRdb, which kept in-frame rearrangements only. Such tables lose some clones; where checked, under half of the loss comes from unresolved V genes, and the rest has no known cause. From that table come the V and J calls and clone size; the DNA was used to work out D and trimming. Within this sample are 130,000 to 150,000 clones, with 70% to 90% of them counted one time only. Of the sample, around 17% falls within the top ten clones.

The intended sense of this specimen's time point label: blood 4 weeks post-SBRT, at nephrectomy. The treatment or condition label here, explained by the study, means: 15 Gy SBRT to primary tumor, nephrectomy 4 weeks later. Samples came from a clinical trial, in which primary renal cell carcinomas received 15 Gy stereotactic body radiation therapy followed by nephrectomy 4 weeks later. To follow tumor-enriched clonotypes, serial peripheral blood was collected from radiation-treated patients at baseline and at 2 weeks and 4 weeks after SBRT. Every patient had renal cell carcinoma of clear cell pathology. The QIAamp DNA Blood Mini Kit (Qiagen) was used to prepare genomic DNA for TCR sequencing. Only samples passing all quality control checks were included in the analyses.

The receptor was isolated from a woman aged 45-60 years with renal cell carcinoma. The sample in question was blood, obtained from a patient whose treatment included radiotherapy and nephrectomy. This receptor chain uses TRBV2 and TRBJ1-3; the D segment could be TRBD1, given 5 matching bases. The DNA sequence is given as TGTGCCAGCAGTGAAACGCGCTGGGGCGGTGGAAACACCATATATTTT. It translates to CASSETRWGGGNTIYF.